This TCR beta chain was obtained from a study of control samples from healthy donors and cancer patients (TCRdb year 2020). Libraries were constructed by the immunoSEQ multiplex PCR assay. The immuneACCESS repertoire file appears here via TCRdb, limited to in-frame rearrangements. These files lack a portion of the clones; in checked studies, under half of the deficit traces to unresolved V genes, and the cause of the others is not known. The sample yields fewer than 250,000 clones; around 90% were counted once. The ten most abundant clones make up 1.5% to 2% of the sample. V loses 4 bases at its end and J loses 0 bases; junction bases beyond the gene matches: 2. The CDR3 numbers 14 residues from cysteine through phenylalanine. Just CDR3 DNA is preserved here, 42 bases in frame from base 1. The germline V gene (reference sequence) specifies LGHDT as CDR1 and YNNKEL as CDR2. On this clone: Its antigen specificity is not known. Base-call qualities are not available, and no considerably larger clone is one nucleotide away.

What was sequenced was blood. The chain joins TRBV3-1 (or the pseudogene TRBV3-2) to TRBJ2-7; 8 central bases correspond to TRBD2. This sequence originates from a young man in good health. DNA sequence: TGTGCCAGCAGCCGGGGGACTAGCTCCTACGAGCAGTACTTC. This yields the protein CASSRGTSSYEQYF.